One and the same sample provided the 28 T cell receptor beta chains below, sequenced in a study of beta chain features in type 1 diabetes. Overall study results and limits: For Type 1 diabetes patients, all four CD4+ subsets carried TCRB CDR3s that were moderately but significantly shorter.

Every bit of the isolated RNA underwent reverse transcription, so sequencing read expressed TCRB transcripts. Method: immunoSEQ multiplex PCR; TCRdb's copy keeps in-frame clones and lacks some. The sample contains nearly 700,000 clones, about an eighth of which appear only once. Their antigen targets remain unknown. Sequencing input: naive CD4+ T cells from blood. The receptors were gathered from a man younger than 30 with type 1 diabetes.

This clone has only a few counts. The chain couples TRBV28 to TRBJ1-6; D gene uncertain. V was trimmed by 6 bases and J by 0 bases, leaving 6 bases between them. The CDR3 spans 14 residues. Germline loops: CDR1 MDHEN, CDR2 SYDVKM. CDR3 nucleotide sequence: TGTGCCAGCAGCTTAAGCTCCTATAATTCACCCCTCCACTTT. Translated, it gives CASSLSSYNSPLHF.

This clone occurred a few times. This sequence joins TRBV10-2 and TRBJ2-1, with 8 bases lining up with TRBD1. CDR1 is WSHSY and CDR2 is SAAADI in the germline V gene. The CDR3 extends over 12 amino acids. Trimming cost V 0 bases and J 16 bases; bases outside gene matches: 5. CDR3 sequence reads: CASSESNRGYFF. DNA for the CDR3: TGCGCCAGCAGTGAGTCGAACAGGGGGTACTTCTTC.

This sequence joins TRBV4-1 and TRBJ2-7; 8 bases map to TRBD1. The junction had 15 bases not matched to a gene; V was cut back by 0 bases and J by 2 bases. The CDR3 covers 19 residues. Germline CDR1 reads MGHRA; CDR2 reads YSYEKL. The CDR3 protein is CASSQEPTGTGGHPYEQYF. The CDR3 coding sequence is TGCGCCAGCAGCCAAGAGCCAACTGGGACAGGCGGTCATCCCTACGAGCAGTACTTC.

The CDR3 sequence is CAFTVGARGNTEAFF. The CDR3, as DNA: TGTGCCTTCACAGTCGGGGCCCGGGGCAACACTGAAGCTTTCTTT. This sequence joins TRBV30 and TRBJ1-1; the D gene is possibly TRBD1 (5 bases). Trimming took off 7 bases at V and 2 bases at J, with 20 bases between the two ends. Germline V gene sequence: CDR1 GTSNPN, CDR2 SVGIG (reference sequence). The CDR3 covers 15 residues.

The chain employs TRBV7-2 and TRBJ2-7; no definite D call. The CDR3 has 12 residues. Deletions cut 1 base from V and 3 bases from J, with 4 bases between. Germline CDR1 reads SGHTA; CDR2 reads FQGNSA. The CDR3 loop reads CASSLVLYEQYF. The CDR3 bases are TGTGCCAGCAGCTTAGTCCTCTACGAGCAGTACTTC.

This clone has more than one count but fewer than ten. The rearrangement links TRBV6-5 to TRBJ2-7; D not resolved. Per germline, CDR1 MNHEY and CDR2 SVGAGI. The germline V and J ends were trimmed by 5 bases and 9 bases, with 14 bases remaining between them. The CDR3 spans 12 residues. The CDR3 nucleotides read TGTGCCAGCAGTACCTCCCCAGGATCGCAGTACTTC. Amino acid sequence: CASSTSPGSQYF.

This chain uses TRBV14 with TRBJ2-2; the D is unclear. The V end lost 1 base, the J end lost 5 bases, and 8 bases lay between the germline ends. There are 14 residues in the CDR3. CDR1 is SGHDN and CDR2 is FVKESK in the germline V gene. CDR3 sequence: CASSQGSPTGELFF. The CDR3 nucleotides read TGTGCCAGCAGCCAAGGATCCCCAACCGGGGAGCTGTTTTTT.

This clone showed up just a few times. This same CDR3 is encoded by further DNA sequences in the sample. The chain employs TRBV5-4 and TRBJ1-5; TRBD1 aligns across 7 bases. The CDR3 length is 14 residues. Germline assignment: CDR1 SGHNT and CDR2 YYREEE (reference sequence). Trimming removed 4 bases from V and 1 base from J; junction bases left unmatched: 2. CDR3 in amino acids: CASSPGGSNQPQHF. CDR3 sequence (DNA): TGTGCCAGCAGCCCAGGGGGGAGCAATCAGCCCCAGCATTTT. Full variable domain (missing parts from reference TRBV5-4 and TRBJ1-5): ETGVTQSPTHLIKTRGQQVTLRCSSQSGHNTVSWYQQALGQGPQFIFQYYREEENGRGNFPPRFSGLQFPNYSSELNVNALELDDSALYLCASSPGGSNQPQHFGDGTRLSIL.

The chain employs TRBV6-1 and TRBJ1-5; 7 bases line up with TRBD1. Unmatched junction bases numbered 8, after V lost 2 bases and J lost 4 bases. Germline CDR1 and CDR2: MNHNS and SASEGT. This CDR3 is built from 16 residues. CDR3 sequence reads: CASSETQGRGNQPQHF. The DNA for the CDR3 is TGTGCCAGCAGTGAAACACAGGGGAGGGGAAATCAGCCCCAGCATTTT.

This clone turned up a few times. This chain connects TRBV7-9 to TRBJ2-7; D is possibly TRBD2 (5 bases). The length of the CDR3 is 14 residues. V was pared by 5 bases and J by 0 bases, with 11 bases between. CDR1 SEHNR and CDR2 FQNEAQ come from the germline V gene (reference sequence). CDR3 in DNA: TGTGCCAGCAGCCTGGGAGAGAGCTCCTACGAGCAGTACTTC. Protein: CASSLGESSYEQYF.

This clone was picked up a small number of times. The rearrangement links TRBV18 to TRBJ2-7, with D unclear. The CDR3 is 14 amino acids. V was cut by 4 bases and J by 2 bases, with 12 bases left in between. Germline CDR1 and CDR2: KGHSH and LQKENI. CDR3 amino acids: CASSQTISAYEQYF. CDR3 sequence (DNA): TGTGCCAGCTCACAAACGATTTCGGCCTACGAGCAGTACTTC.

The gene calls are TRBV7-9 and TRBJ1-2, with TRBD1 matching 10 bases. V lost 5 bases, J lost 4 bases, and 4 bases stayed unmatched. The CDR3 is 14 residues long. Germline values: CDR1 SEHNR, CDR2 FQNEAQ (reference sequence). The CDR3 spells CASSPGQGIYGYTF. The CDR3 DNA reads as TGTGCCAGCAGCCCGGGACAGGGGATCTATGGCTACACCTTC. Full variable domain (remainder filled in from reference TRBV7-9 and TRBJ1-2): DTGVSQNPRHKITKRGQNVTFRCDPISEHNRLYWYRQTLGQGPEFLTYFQNEAQLEKSRLLSDRFSAERPKGSFSTLEIQRTEQGDSAMYLCASSPGQGIYGYTFGSGTRLTVV.

A few counts support this clone. The chain carries TRBV28 and TRBJ1-3; 9 bases are a match to TRBD1. Germline CDR1 is MDHEN and CDR2 is SYDVKM. This CDR3 has 16 amino acids. J was trimmed by 2 bases and V by 5 bases; bases with no gene match: 7. The CDR3 spells CASSRDRVFPGNTIYF. The CDR3 coding sequence is TGTGCCAGCAGTCGGGACAGGGTTTTCCCTGGAAACACCATATATTTT.

The CDR3 DNA follows: TGTGCCAGTAGTACCGTGGGGGGGAACACAGATACGCAGTATTTT. It yields the protein CASSTVGGNTDTQYF. The chain carries TRBV19 and TRBJ2-3; 7 bases line up with TRBD2. The V segment lost 4 bases and the J segment 2 bases; nucleotides outside the gene matches: 6. CDR1 LNHDA and CDR2 SQIVND come from the germline V gene (reference sequence). This CDR3 spans 15 amino acids.

This clone was seen only a few times. CDR3 sequence reads: CSVEDYYGTVMNTEAFF. In DNA, the CDR3 is TGCAGCGTTGAAGATTACTATGGGACAGTAATGAACACTGAAGCTTTCTTT. The chain joins TRBV29-1 to TRBJ1-1; 7 bases agree with TRBD1. With V trimmed by 0 bases and J by 0 bases, 10 bases remained unmatched. The CDR3 has 17 residues. Germline values: CDR1 SQVTM, CDR2 ANQGSEA.

This clone turned up a few times. The J gene is TRBJ2-1, the V gene TRBV2; 11 nucleotides match TRBD2. Germline V gene sequence: CDR1 SNHLY, CDR2 FYNNEI. J lost 2 bases, V lost 3 bases, and 0 bases had no gene match. The CDR3 is made up of 15 amino acids. The CDR3 protein is CASSETSGTYNEQFF. In DNA form, the CDR3 reads TGTGCCAGCAGTGAGACTAGCGGGACCTACAATGAGCAGTTCTTC.

In this sample, this clone turned up a few times. V gene TRBV5-1 combines with J gene TRBJ2-7; 9 bases agree with TRBD1. CDR1 is SGHRS, CDR2 YFSETQ, per germline. Trimming removed 4 bases from V and 3 bases from J; junction bases left unmatched: 14. CDR3 length: 17 residues. The CDR3 sequence is CASSHTPTGGFDYEQYF. DNA of the CDR3: TGCGCCAGCAGCCATACACCGACAGGGGGGTTCGACTACGAGCAGTACTTC.

This clone was seen only a few times. The chain links TRBV30 to TRBJ2-1; 11 positions agree with TRBD1. The V gene end was trimmed by 5 bases and the J gene end by 8 bases; junction bases not matched to a gene: 8. The CDR3 consists of 14 residues. Per germline, CDR1 GTSNPN and CDR2 SVGIG (reference sequence). CDR3 sequence: CAWDRTGGIYEQFF. DNA of the CDR3: TGTGCCTGGGATCGGACAGGGGGCATCTATGAGCAGTTCTTC. Based on the CDR3 plus reference TRBV30 and TRBJ2-1, the full variable domain is SQTIHQWPATLVQPVGSPLSLECTVEGTSNPNLYWYRQAAGRGLQLLFYSVGIGQISSEVPQNLSASRPQDRQFILSSKKLLLSDSGFYLCAWDRTGGIYEQFFGPGTRLTVL.

The chain combines TRBV10-3 with TRBJ1-1; weak D call: TRBD1 (5 bases). The CDR3 consists of 13 residues. With 0 bases removed from V and 7 bases from J, the gap between germline ends came to 9 bases. Germline CDR1 is ENHRY and CDR2 is SYGVKD. CDR3 loop: CAISESRGVEAFF. The CDR3 nucleotides read TGTGCCATCAGTGAGTCGAGAGGGGTTGAAGCTTTCTTT.

This clone was counted between two and nine times. The CDR3 reads CAWSEDRVTGELFF. CDR3 sequence (DNA): TGTGCCTGGAGTGAGGACAGGGTGACCGGGGAGCTGTTTTTT. The rearrangement joins TRBV30 to TRBJ2-2, with 8 bases lining up with TRBD1. V dropped 1 base and J dropped 5; count of bases not matched to a gene: 3. Germline V gene lookup returns CDR1 GTSNPN and CDR2 SVGIG (reference sequence). The CDR3 is made up of 14 amino acids.

This clone was recorded a few times. This chain connects TRBV20-1 to TRBJ2-1, with D perhaps TRBD1 (5 bases). The CDR3 spans 11 residues. Trimming took 1 base from V and 10 from J, leaving 8 bases between them. From germline, CDR1 is DFQATT and CDR2 SNEGSKA (reference sequence). The CDR3 is CSARAPGEQFF. The CDR3 DNA follows: TGCAGTGCTAGAGCTCCAGGGGAGCAGTTCTTC.

The chain has TRBV4-1 and TRBJ1-1; unclear D gene. This CDR3 contains 13 residues. V lost 5 bases to trimming and J lost 3 bases, with 10 bases between them. Germline V gives CDR1 MGHRA, CDR2 YSYEKL. The chain's CDR3 is CASSFNRDTEAFF. CDR3 in DNA: TGCGCCAGCAGCTTCAACCGCGACACTGAAGCTTTCTTT.

The chain couples TRBV7-9 to TRBJ1-1, with D possibly matching TRBD1 (5 bases). V was trimmed by 3 bases and J by 0 bases, leaving 11 bases between them. The V gene's germline CDR1 is SEHNR and CDR2 FQNEAQ (reference sequence). This CDR3 has 15 amino acids. The CDR3 bases are TGTGCCAGCAGCTTCGCGGGACGCCTGAACACTGAAGCTTTCTTT. Its protein product is CASSFAGRLNTEAFF.

This clone was seen a few times. The chain is built from TRBV5-6 and TRBJ2-5, with 8 bases fitting TRBD1. Germline V gives CDR1 SGHDT, CDR2 YYEEEE. Trimming cost V 2 bases and J 4 bases; bases outside gene matches: 4. The CDR3 has 14 amino acids. The CDR3 sequence is CASSLRQGIETQYF. CDR3 coding DNA: TGTGCCAGCAGCTTACGACAGGGGATAGAGACCCAGTACTTC.

The rearrangement joins TRBV5-4 to TRBJ2-7, with D perhaps TRBD1 (5 bases). V gave up 2 bases and J gave up 1 base, with 13 bases separating them. The germline gives CDR1 SGHNT, CDR2 YYREEE (reference sequence). The CDR3 is 15 amino acids. CDR3 protein: CASSFRQGGSYEQYF. The DNA of the CDR3 is TGTGCCAGCAGCTTTAGGCAGGGCGGTTCCTACGAGCAGTACTTC.

The V and J genes are TRBV4-1 and TRBJ2-2; 7 positions match TRBD2. Germline CDR1 reads MGHRA; CDR2 reads YSYEKL. J gave up 4 bases and V 3 bases, and 11 bases lay outside the gene matches. The CDR3 contains 17 residues. This chain's CDR3 is CASSHRAGERGTGELFF. CDR3 nucleotides: TGCGCCAGCAGCCACAGGGCGGGGGAGAGGGGCACCGGGGAGCTGTTTTTT.

This clone has just one count. The chain is built from TRBV7-3 and TRBJ1-5, with D possibly TRBD1 on 6 matching bases. CDR1 is SGHTA, CDR2 FQGTGA, per germline. This CDR3 is 15 amino acids long. Trimming took off 2 bases at V and 3 bases at J, with 11 bases between the two ends. The CDR3 loop is CASSLSGAPNQPQHF. The CDR3, as DNA: TGTGCCAGCAGCTTATCAGGGGCCCCCAATCAGCCCCAGCATTTT.

A few counts support this clone. The chain joins TRBV29-1 to TRBJ2-7; 9 bases agree with TRBD1. The junction had 5 bases not matched to a gene; V was cut back by 0 bases and J by 5 bases. The CDR3 is made up of 14 amino acids. Germline V CDR1 and CDR2: SQVTM, ANQGSEA. This CDR3 is CSVEDQQGANEQYF. Written as DNA, the CDR3 is TGCAGCGTTGAAGATCAACAGGGGGCCAACGAGCAGTACTTC.